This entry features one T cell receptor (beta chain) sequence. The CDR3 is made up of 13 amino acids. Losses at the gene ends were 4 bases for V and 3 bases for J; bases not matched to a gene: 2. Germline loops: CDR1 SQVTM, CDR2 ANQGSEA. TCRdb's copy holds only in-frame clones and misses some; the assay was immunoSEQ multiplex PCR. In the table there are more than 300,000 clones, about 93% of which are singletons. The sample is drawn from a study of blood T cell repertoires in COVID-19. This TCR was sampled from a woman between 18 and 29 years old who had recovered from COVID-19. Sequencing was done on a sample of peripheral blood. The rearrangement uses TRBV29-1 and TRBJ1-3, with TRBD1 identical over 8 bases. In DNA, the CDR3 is TGCAGCGTTGGTGGACAGGGTGGAAACACCATATATTTT. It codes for CSVGGQGGNTIYF.